This TCR beta chain stems from a study of CD8 T cells in ankylosing spondylitis. Study-wide results and caveats: Clones linked to disease were reported to show significant enrichment in matched ankylosing spondylitis synovial fluid. Earlier literature documents some of the motif variants in reactive arthritis synovial fluid and blood. What appeared characteristic of ankylosing spondylitis blood was a TCR beta motif of 7 or 8 highly homologous variants.

At least ten counts were recorded for this clonotype. What it binds is not known. With molecular barcodes, quantitative 5'-RACE was used to make the TCR beta libraries. TCRdb fed the 5' RACE reads into MiXCR, producing one record per CDR3 protein. The sample includes under 250,000 distinct CDR3 sequences, approximately 8% of them seen just once. The sample taken for sequencing was blood, either unsorted or a sorted T cell fraction (not recorded which). The source is a female donor with ankylosing spondylitis or in good health (not recorded which).

The DNA of the CDR3 is TGTGCCAGCAGCATCGGGACTAGCGGGGCCTCCTACGAGCAGTACTTC. Translated, it gives CASSIGTSGASYEQYF. This chain connects TRBV7-6 to TRBJ2-7; TRBD2 agrees at 13 bases. The V gene end was trimmed by 5 bases and the J gene end by 0 bases; junction bases not matched to a gene: 4. The CDR3 is 16 amino acids. Germline V gives CDR1 SGHVS, CDR2 FNYEAQ.